Listed below are T cell receptor beta chains from one sample, sequenced in a study of beta chain features in type 1 diabetes. The repertoire was sequenced with immunoSEQ multiplex PCR; TCRdb's copy has only in-frame clones and lacks some. The sample gives some 130,000 clones, around 8.8% of which show up once; roughly 0.75% is in the top ten. The sequencing sample was made of central memory CD4+ T cells from blood. All receptors derive from a young man with type 1 diabetes. Each CDR3 is given without its conserved first and last residue. D genes are given only for firm matches.

>TRBJ2-5|TRBV10-3|11|-
AISESNRETQY
>TRBJ2-1|TRBV4-2|11|-
ASSQDSSDEQF
>TRBJ1-2|TRBV7-9|13|-
ASSLVRGGSYGYT
>TRBJ1-1|TRBV30|11|-
AWSAGSDSEAF
>TRBJ1-2|TRBV4-2|11|-
ASSQGTSYGYT
>TRBJ2-7|TRBV6-6|13|TRBD1
ASSYRSQGAHEQY
>TRBJ2-1|TRBV18|12|-
AGHPTGGPNEQF
>TRBJ1-6|TRBV28|12|-
ASSLYTYNSPLH
>TRBJ2-7|TRBV7-3|13|-
ASSLRAGGIYEQY
>TRBJ2-2|TRBV9|14|TRBD2
ASSPTGGINTGELF
>TRBJ2-5|TRBV6-5|13|TRBD1
ASSRTTGVRETQY
>TRBJ2-1|TRBV5-1|10|-
ASSLVAYEQF
>TRBJ2-2|TRBV7-2|13|-
ASSSHGGRSGELF
>TRBJ2-1|TRBV5-1|13|-
ASSLGAGSYNEQF
>TRBJ1-6|TRBV7-8|14|TRBD1
ASSSEGQAGGSPLH
>TRBJ2-7|TRBV7-3|15|TRBD2
ASSYGLAGTISYEQY
>TRBJ2-2|TRBV7-2|13|TRBD2
ASSLTGGVTGELF
>TRBJ2-7|TRBV5-1|14|TRBD1
ASSLGQGAGSYEQY
>TRBJ2-1|TRBV30|11|-
AWSVVHGNEQF
>TRBJ1-5|TRBV29-1|11|-
SVSGPREQPQH
>TRBJ1-6|TRBV7-2|12|-
ASSFTGYDSPLH
>TRBJ1-2|TRBV28|13|TRBD1
ASSAPGQGANGYT
>TRBJ2-7|TRBV6-5|11|TRBD1
ASRNGQAYEQY
>TRBJ2-2|TRBV7-3|12|-
ASSKGRESGELF
>TRBJ1-1|TRBV18|13|TRBD1
ASSPSTGTNTEAF
>TRBJ2-1|TRBV7-3|13|TRBD2
ASSLMGTSGGEQF
>TRBJ2-1|TRBV27|11|TRBD2
ASRISGGNEQF
>TRBJ1-6|TRBV25-1|11|TRBD1
ASSGQGNSPLH
>TRBJ2-3|TRBV5-4|10|-
ASSLERDTQY
>TRBJ2-5|TRBV7-3|13|-
ASSVRAGAQETQY
>TRBJ2-7|TRBV28|13|-
ASSSLTGYSYEQY
>TRBJ2-1|TRBV21-1|16|-
ASSIGLAGIASYNEQF
>TRBJ1-2|TRBV29-1|11|-
SVEVGSPYGYT
>TRBJ1-4|TRBV5-6|13|-
ASSFERLGNEKLF
>TRBJ2-7|TRBV28|12|-
ASSFLPSTYEQY
>TRBJ2-3|TRBV9|12|TRBD1
ASSGQGAPDTQY
>TRBJ2-1|TRBV7-2|15|TRBD2
ASSDKSGGPSYNEQF
>TRBJ1-1|TRBV7-9|10|-
ASSLVNTEAF
>TRBJ2-7|TRBV4-2|13|TRBD1
ASSQGQGQGYEQY
>TRBJ1-1|TRBV6-5|13|-
ASSYSEGVGTEAF
>TRBJ2-7|TRBV7-2|12|-
ATSEVTISTEQY
>TRBJ2-4|TRBV20-1|9|TRBD1
SASGQGIQY
>TRBJ2-6|TRBV2|14|TRBD2
ATSRGLGSGANVLT
>TRBJ2-3|TRBV29-1|11|-
SVRSRGADTQY
>TRBJ1-5|TRBV6-6|14|-
ASSYRRVNSNQPQH
>TRBJ2-5|TRBV7-9|13|TRBD1
ASSSIQGAQETQY
>TRBJ1-1|TRBV9|12|-
ASSVVSTGTEAF
>TRBJ1-2|TRBV5-4|14|TRBD1
ASSPIQGGTSYGYT
>-|TRBV30|10|TRBD2
AWSVTGGEQY